The rows below give T cell receptor beta chains drawn from one sample of a study of T cell responses to AZD1222 COVID-19 vaccine. Sequencing was performed with immunoSEQ multiplex PCR; in TCRdb, only in-frame clones are kept and a portion is missing. The table has about 84,000 clones, 87% seen once; the top ten hold around 1.5%. The sample was peripheral blood, taken on day 0 of AZD1222 vaccination. The receptors were gathered from an adult in good health. The CDR3 runs from the conserved cysteine through the conserved F or W. Fields, in order: CDR3 protein, J gene, V gene.

CDR3aa: CASSPPSGRDAEAFF
j_gene: TRBJ1-1
v_gene: TRBV18

CDR3aa: CSVDPGLLNTEAFF
j_gene: TRBJ1-1
v_gene: TRBV29-1

CDR3aa: CASSVEAGNSPLHF
j_gene: TRBJ1-6
v_gene: TRBV9

CDR3aa: CASSLAPGLPRANYGYTF
j_gene: TRBJ1-2
v_gene: TRBV7-9

CDR3aa: CASLLPGNNEQFF
j_gene: TRBJ2-1
v_gene: TRBV5-1

CDR3aa: CASSVATEGRWGGYTF
j_gene: TRBJ1-2
v_gene: TRBV9

CDR3aa: CASSYEGGREQFF
j_gene: TRBJ2-1
v_gene: TRBV6-5

CDR3aa: CASSRGGGGAYEQYF
j_gene: TRBJ2-7
v_gene: TRBV27

CDR3aa: CASADRGETQYF
j_gene: TRBJ2-5
v_gene: TRBV27

CDR3aa: CASSYSVQSYNSPLHF
j_gene: TRBJ1-6
v_gene: TRBV6-5